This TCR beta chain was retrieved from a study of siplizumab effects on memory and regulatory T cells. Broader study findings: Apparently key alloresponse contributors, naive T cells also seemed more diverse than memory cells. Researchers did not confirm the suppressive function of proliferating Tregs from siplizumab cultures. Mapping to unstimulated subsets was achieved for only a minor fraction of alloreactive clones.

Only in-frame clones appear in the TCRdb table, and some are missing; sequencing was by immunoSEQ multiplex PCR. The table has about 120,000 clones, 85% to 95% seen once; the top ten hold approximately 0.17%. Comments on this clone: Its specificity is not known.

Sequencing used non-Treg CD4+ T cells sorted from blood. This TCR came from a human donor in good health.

DNA of the CDR3: TGTGCCAGCAGTTGGACAGAGAACACTGAAGCTTTCTTT. This encodes CASSWTENTEAFF. The chain links TRBV2 to TRBJ1-1; D is perhaps TRBD1 (6 bases). Trimming shortened V by 5 bases and J by 1 base, and 8 bases separated the two germline ends. The CDR3 contains 13 residues. Germline V gives CDR1 SNHLY, CDR2 FYNNEI.